Following are 23 T cell receptor beta chains from one sample sequenced in a study of blood T cells in healthy people across ages. With a J-beta primer mix and a sample-barcoded 5' primer, a second PCR ran about 7 to 11 cycles. In TCRdb, the 5' RACE reads were re-called with MiXCR into one record per CDR3 protein. The sample lists under 2 million distinct CDR3 sequences, about 32% seen once, with about 11% in the top ten. The sequencing input was blood. These receptors were taken from a woman in her 30s in good health.

This chain uses TRBV28 with TRBJ1-4; D may be TRBD1 (5 bases). V lost 9 bases and J lost 7, with 6 bases in between. Looked up from germline, CDR1 is MDHEN and CDR2 is SYDVKM. The CDR3 sequence is 10 residues long. The CDR3 loop reads CASGGEKLFF. CDR3 sequence (DNA): TGTGCCAGTGGGGGTGAAAAACTGTTTTTT. Together with reference TRBV28 and TRBJ1-4, the CDR3 gives the full variable domain: DVKVTQSSRYLVKRTGEKVFLECVQDMDHENMFWYRQDPGLGLRLIYFSYDVKMKEKGDIPEGYSVSREKKERFSLILESASTNQTSMYLCASGGEKLFFGSGTQLSVL.

This clonotype occurred many times. The chain uses TRBV29-1 and TRBJ2-7; possible D gene TRBD1, 6 bases. The CDR3 runs 12 residues. Germline V gene lookup returns CDR1 SQVTM and CDR2 ANQGSEA. The V end was cut by 5 bases, the J end by 6 bases, with 14 bases between. The CDR3 spells CSVNWVTGEQYF. The CDR3 region has the DNA TGCAGCGTTAATTGGGTGACAGGCGAGCAGTACTTC.

This clonotype was counted many times. This chain connects TRBV6-1 to TRBJ1-1, with D hard to call. The CDR3 has 14 amino acids. The V end was cut by 4 bases, the J end by 4 bases, with 13 bases between. Germline values: CDR1 MNHNS, CDR2 SASEGT. This CDR3 reads CASSASTKGTEAFF. The CDR3 region has the DNA TGTGCCAGCAGTGCCTCGACCAAGGGCACTGAAGCTTTCTTT.

This chain joins TRBV29-1 and TRBJ2-3; weak D call: TRBD2 (5 bases). Germline values: CDR1 SQVTM, CDR2 ANQGSEA. The CDR3 extends over 15 amino acids. Trimming took 2 bases from V and 2 from J, leaving 14 bases between them. The CDR3 reads CSVEWRIPSTDTQYF. The CDR3 region has the DNA TGCAGCGTTGAATGGAGGATTCCCTCCACAGATACGCAGTATTTT.

This clonotype was seen repeatedly, ten times or more. This chain connects TRBV12-3 or TRBV12-4 to TRBJ2-3; D is undetermined. The CDR3 contains 12 residues. V lost 3 bases, J lost 5 bases, and 6 bases lay in between. The CDR3: CASSLYGDTQYF. The DNA of the CDR3 is TGTGCCAGCAGTTTGTACGGAGATACGCAGTATTTT.

This clonotype was picked up a small number of times. V is TRBV3-1 and J is TRBJ2-6; D not certain. In germline, CDR1 is LGHDT, CDR2 YNNKEL (reference sequence). CDR3 length equals 15 residues. V lost 1 base and J 5 bases, leaving 9 bases between the germline ends. The chain's CDR3 is CASSQGLSWANVLTF. The CDR3 DNA reads TGTGCCAGCAGCCAAGGGCTCTCGTGGGCCAACGTCCTGACTTTC.

This clonotype has a handful of counts. The V and J genes are TRBV6-1 and TRBJ1-1; D call uncertain. This CDR3 is 15 amino acids long. With 0 bases removed from V and 1 base from J, the gap between germline ends came to 9 bases. The germline CDR1 and CDR2 sequences are MNHNS and SASEGT. The CDR3 DNA sequence: TGTGCCAGCAGTGAAGCGGGGAAGCGGAACACTGAAGCTTTCTTT. This codes for CASSEAGKRNTEAFF.

The chain has TRBV5-1 and TRBJ2-3; tentative D call: TRBD2 (5 bases). Per the germline V gene, CDR1 is SGHRS and CDR2 is YFSETQ. This CDR3 contains 15 residues. V shed 4 bases and J shed 1 base, with 13 bases lying between them. The CDR3, as DNA: TGCGCCAGCAGCCGGTCGGGAATACGCACAGATACGCAGTATTTT. Translation gives CASSRSGIRTDTQYF.

In DNA, the CDR3 is TGTGCCAGCACCGAGGGTTTTAGCAATCAGCCCCAGCATTTT. Amino acid sequence: CASTEGFSNQPQHF. The rearrangement uses TRBV2 and TRBJ1-5; no clear D. The CDR3 sequence is 14 residues long. V was cut by 7 bases and J by 0 bases, with 10 bases left in between. Germline lookup yields CDR1 SNHLY and CDR2 FYNNEI.

This clonotype was seen more than once but under ten times. The chain combines TRBV7-6 with TRBJ2-1; D perhaps matches TRBD1 (5 bases). There are 15 residues in the CDR3. V shed 8 bases and J shed 8 bases, with 22 bases lying between them. From germline, CDR1 is SGHVS and CDR2 FNYEAQ. In nucleotides, the CDR3 is TGTGCCAGCCCCGGTGGGTCCACCGAAGGGGATGAGCAGTTCTTC. It is translated as CASPGGSTEGDEQFF.

This clonotype was detected a few times. The chain joins TRBV7-2 to TRBJ1-5; 8 nucleotides line up with TRBD1. Per germline, CDR1 SGHTA and CDR2 FQGNSA. The CDR3 contains 15 residues. V lost 5 bases and J lost 3; bases outside the gene matches: 6. The CDR3 is CASSRMTGDNQPQHF. The CDR3 nucleotides are TGTGCCAGCAGCCGAATGACAGGGGACAATCAGCCCCAGCATTTT.

This clonotype has just a few counts. The chain couples TRBV15 to TRBJ2-1; no firm D call. CDR1 is LNHNV, CDR2 YYDKDF, per germline (reference sequence). V dropped 5 bases and J dropped 1 base, with 15 bases sitting between them. This CDR3 is 16 amino acids long. The CDR3 loop reads CATSSHRRASYNEQFF. The CDR3 coding sequence is TGTGCCACCAGCTCCCATCGGAGAGCGTCCTACAATGAGCAGTTCTTC.

The chain employs TRBV6-1 and TRBJ2-7; D is unclear. The CDR3 is 11 amino acids. Between the trimmed V and J ends, which lost 7 bases and 10 bases, there was a span of 14 bases. The germline V gene encodes CDR1 MNHNS and CDR2 SASEGT. The CDR3 sequence is CASMTDALQYF. The CDR3 bases are TGTGCCAGCATGACGGACGCCCTTCAGTACTTC.

V is TRBV9 and J is TRBJ2-7; 7 bases match TRBD1. The CDR3 has 16 residues. The V and J ends lost 5 bases and 6 bases, in that order; junction bases with no gene match: 17. Germline V gives CDR1 SGDLS, CDR2 YYNGEE. The CDR3 is CASSEGVGTALSEQYF. CDR3 in DNA: TGTGCCAGCAGTGAGGGAGTTGGGACAGCCCTTAGCGAGCAGTACTTC.

This clonotype was detected once. The gene calls are TRBV18 and TRBJ1-2; D unresolved. The CDR3 extends over 16 amino acids. The germline V gene has CDR1 KGHSH and CDR2 LQKENI. V shed 3 bases and J shed 3 bases, with 17 bases lying between them. DNA for the CDR3: TGTGCCAGCTCACCTTCCCGGGAAGTTTTGTACTATGGCTACACCTTC. Its protein product is CASSPSREVLYYGYTF.

The chain carries TRBV20-1 and TRBJ2-1; 13 bases agree with TRBD2. With 6 bases clipped from V and 9 bases from J, the junction kept 11 bases outside the gene matches. The V gene's germline CDR1 is DFQATT and CDR2 SNEGSKA (reference sequence). The CDR3 is made up of 15 amino acids. The CDR3 spells CSALGLAGEIFEQFF. The CDR3 DNA reads as TGCAGTGCGCTCGGACTAGCGGGAGAAATATTTGAGCAGTTCTTC.

V and J are TRBV12-3 or TRBV12-4 and TRBJ2-5; TRBD2 might be the D (6 bases). The V and J ends lost 4 bases and 4 bases respectively, with 19 bases between them. The CDR3 has 16 residues. The CDR3 loop reads CASSSRLGSRGETQYF. In nucleotides, the CDR3 is TGTGCCAGCAGTTCCCGACTAGGCTCACGGGGAGAGACCCAGTACTTC.

This rearrangement joins TRBV5-1 to TRBJ2-2, with D tentatively TRBD1 (6 bases). V was cut by 6 bases and J by 5 bases, with 11 bases left in between. CDR1 and CDR2 from the germline V gene are SGHRS and YFSETQ. This CDR3 comprises 13 residues. The DNA of the CDR3 is TGCGCCAGCACCCCGAGGGGGACCGGGGAGCTGTTTTTT. Protein sequence: CASTPRGTGELFF.

J is TRBJ2-3 and V is TRBV12-3 or TRBV12-4; the D gene is possibly TRBD1 (6 bases). With 6 bases removed from V and 0 bases from J, the gap between germline ends came to 10 bases. The CDR3 length is 14 residues. The CDR3 DNA is TGTGCCAGCAGGCAGGGGTTGAGCACAGATACGCAGTATTTT. It yields the protein CASRQGLSTDTQYF.

The chain employs TRBV5-1 and TRBJ1-1; perhaps TRBD1 as D (5 bases). There are 14 residues in the CDR3. V was shortened by 4 bases and J by 2 bases, with 12 bases between the two germline ends. From germline, CDR1 is SGHRS and CDR2 YFSETQ. CDR3 loop: CASSGATANTEAFF. CDR3 in DNA: TGCGCCAGCAGCGGGGCGACAGCTAACACTGAAGCTTTCTTT.

The genes are TRBV30 and TRBJ1-1, with D unclear. The V gene's germline CDR1 is GTSNPN and CDR2 SVGIG (reference sequence). Trimming took off 3 bases at V and 1 base at J, with 12 bases between the two ends. This CDR3 has 14 residues. The CDR3 DNA reads as TGTGCCTGGAGAGGCAGGCTAACGAACACTGAAGCTTTCTTT. Translated, it gives CAWRGRLTNTEAFF. The full variable domain, rest sourced from reference TRBV30 and TRBJ1-1, is SQTIHQWPATLVQPVGSPLSLECTVEGTSNPNLYWYRQAAGRGLQLLFYSVGIGQISSEVPQNLSASRPQDRQFILSSKKLLLSDSGFYLCAWRGRLTNTEAFFGQGTRLTVV.

This clonotype showed up many times. V and J are TRBV4-2 and TRBJ2-3, with D unresolved. This CDR3 contains 15 residues. Trimming stripped 0 bases from V and 0 bases from J, with 7 bases between. Per germline, CDR1 LGHNA and CDR2 YNFKEQ. CDR3 sequence reads: CASSQDPLSTDTQYF. CDR3 DNA: TGTGCCAGCAGCCAAGATCCCCTTAGCACAGATACGCAGTATTTT.

The J gene is TRBJ2-7, the V gene TRBV27; 10 bases align to TRBD2. V lost 4 bases to trimming and J lost 7 bases; unmatched junction nucleotides: 10. The length of the CDR3 is 15 residues. The germline CDR1 and CDR2 sequences are MNHEY and SMNVEV (reference sequence). The CDR3 sequence is CASSSSGSQTGEQYF. The CDR3 DNA reads as TGTGCCAGCAGTTCTAGCGGGAGCCAAACTGGAGAGCAGTACTTC.